Each of the 7 T cell receptor beta chains below was sequenced from the same sample in a study of T cells after posttransplantation cyclophosphamide. Busulfan-fludarabine conditioning, marrow transplant, and cyclophosphamide on days +3 and +4 were administered. Only in-frame clones appear in the TCRdb table, and some are missing; sequencing was by immunoSEQ multiplex PCR. This table holds tens of thousands of clones, around four fifths found once. Sequences were derived from CD4+ T cells sorted from blood, sampled around 2,000 days after a stem cell transplant with posttransplant cyclophosphamide. These TCRs come from a female patient aged 40-50 years who received an allogeneic stem cell transplant from a related donor, was CMV-positive, and had no GVHD. A share of the T cells may be of graft donor origin.

The chain couples TRBV5-6 to TRBJ1-5; D uncertain. There are 14 residues in the CDR3. The germline V and J ends were trimmed by 0 bases and 2 bases, with 6 bases remaining between them. Germline V gene data show CDR1 as SGHDT and CDR2 as YYEEEE. CDR3 sequence (DNA): TGTGCCAGCAGCTTGGGTTGGCGCAATCAGCCCCAGCATTTT. This codes for CASSLGWRNQPQHF.

This clone was seen a handful of times. CDR3: CASSAGQGNQPQHF. Here the CDR3 DNA reads TGTGCCAGCAGTGCAGGGCAGGGCAATCAGCCCCAGCATTTT. J is TRBJ1-5 and V is TRBV6-1; D might be TRBD1 (5 bases). Trimming shortened V by 4 bases and J by 2 bases, and 9 bases separated the two germline ends. The CDR3 is 14 residues long. The germline V gene has CDR1 MNHNS and CDR2 SASEGT.

V and J are TRBV27 and TRBJ2-5; 12 bases are a match to TRBD1. CDR1 and CDR2 (germline): MNHEY, SMNVEV (reference sequence). The CDR3 has 16 residues. With V trimmed by 3 bases and J by 5 bases, 7 bases remained unmatched. CDR3 nucleotides: TGTGCCAGCAGTTTGGGGACAGGGGGCGTTTTGGAGACCCAGTACTTC. Translated, it gives CASSLGTGGVLETQYF.

The chain employs TRBV19 and TRBJ1-4; D remains ambiguous. Germline V gives CDR1 LNHDA, CDR2 SQIVND (reference sequence). Trimming cost V 6 bases and J 7 bases, with 9 bases left between them. The CDR3 runs to 12 residues. CDR3 sequence: CASSVLGEKLFF. DNA for the CDR3: TGTGCCAGTAGCGTACTAGGTGAAAAACTGTTTTTT.

The V call is TRBV29-1, the J call TRBJ2-7; D is perhaps TRBD1 (6 bases). Germline values: CDR1 SQVTM, CDR2 ANQGSEA. V lost 1 base and J lost 3, with 10 bases in between. The CDR3 has 13 residues. The chain's CDR3 is CSVEVPTGYEQYF. The CDR3 bases are TGCAGCGTTGAAGTCCCGACAGGCTACGAGCAGTACTTC.

The V gene is TRBV10-3, the J gene TRBJ1-2, with D possibly TRBD1 on 5 matching bases. CDR3 length: 13 residues. V was clipped by 0 bases and J by 7 bases, with 9 bases between them. Per the germline V gene, CDR1 is ENHRY and CDR2 is SYGVKD. The CDR3 coding sequence is TGTGCCATCAGTGAGTCGACAGATCGTGGCTACACCTTC. Encoded protein: CAISESTDRGYTF.

This clone was seen only once. The J gene is TRBJ1-5, the V gene TRBV7-9; 7 bases map to TRBD1. CDR1 and CDR2 (germline): SEHNR, FQNEAQ (reference sequence). With V trimmed by 1 base and J by 5 bases, 2 bases remained unmatched. The CDR3 has 14 residues. The CDR3 region has the DNA TGTGCCAGCAGCTTAGACAGGGGCGATCAGCCCCAGCATTTT. Translation gives CASSLDRGDQPQHF.